The 32 T cell receptor beta chains reported below all come from one sample, sequenced in a study of T cells in Graves' hyperthyroidism and ophthalmopathy (dated by TCRdb to the late 2010s). Libraries were constructed by multiplex PCR. The instrument was an Illumina HiSeq 2000. Amplification of TCR beta CDR3 regions was carried out from RNA transcripts. For the first round of RT-PCR on the TCR CDR3, the HTBI primer set was used together with the Qiagen OneStep RT-PCR kit. TCRdb trimmed the raw reads at Q25, called clones with MiXCR and kept productive beta chains. Rows are combined by CDR3 protein, so each entry shows the most common genes and DNA. The table for this sample lists more than 500,000 distinct CDR3 sequences; 15% to 20% of them were counted only once. The ten largest clones represent 25% to 30% of the sample. Sequenced sample: blood. The receptors originated from a woman aged 25 to 39 with Graves' ophthalmopathy.

This clonotype was seen repeatedly, ten times or more. The J gene is TRBJ2-1, the V gene TRBV7-3; a weak D match, TRBD2 (6 bases). The CDR3 is 15 residues long. The germline gives CDR1 SGHTA, CDR2 FQGTGA. V lost 5 bases to trimming and J lost 4 bases, with 15 bases between them. CDR3 sequence reads: CASSPTGTAYNEQFF. Here the CDR3 DNA reads TGTGCCAGCAGCCCAACCGGGACTGCGTACAATGAGCAGTTCTTC.

A note on this clonotype: Just one base apart from a much larger clone, this may be a read error. This rearrangement joins TRBV7-2 to TRBJ1-4, with D unresolved. Germline CDR1 SGHTA, CDR2 FQGNSA. This CDR3 contains 14 residues. The CDR3: CASTRGRSNGKLFF. CDR3 DNA sequence: TGTGCCAGCACCCGGGGAAGGTCTAATGGAAAACTGTTTTTT.

Written as DNA, the CDR3 is TGTGCCACACGGAACAGAAATAACTATGGCTACACCTTC. It specifies CATRNRNNYGYTF. The chain carries TRBV7-2 and TRBJ1-2, with D hard to call. The CDR3 is 13 amino acids. Trimming took 10 bases from V and 1 from J, leaving 13 bases between them. The germline gives CDR1 SGHTA, CDR2 FQGNSA.

This clonotype was observed at least ten times. V is TRBV14 and J is TRBJ2-1, with 10 bases lining up with TRBD2. The junction had 6 bases not matched to a gene; V was cut back by 1 base and J by 0 bases. Germline V gene lookup returns CDR1 SGHDN and CDR2 FVKESK. The CDR3 contains 18 residues. DNA of the CDR3: TGTGCCAGCAGCCAAGTAGCGGGAGGTACTCTCTCCTACAATGAGCAGTTCTTC. As protein: CASSQVAGGTLSYNEQFF.

The rearrangement links TRBV6-2 or TRBV6-3 to TRBJ2-7, with a tentative D call TRBD1 (6 bases). Germline V gives CDR1 MNHEY, CDR2 SVGEGT. CDR3 length equals 14 residues. Between the trimmed V and J ends, which lost 2 bases and 3 bases, there was a span of 11 bases. The CDR3 spells CASSYVNRDYEQYF. CDR3 DNA sequence: TGTGCCAGCAGTTACGTTAACAGGGACTACGAGCAGTACTTC.

The chain links TRBV11-2 to TRBJ1-6; D is perhaps TRBD1 (6 bases). The CDR3 totals 17 residues. V shed 0 bases and J shed 2 bases, with 11 bases lying between them. CDR1 is SGHAT, CDR2 FQNNGV, per germline. CDR3 sequence reads: CASSLDPRTAYNSPLHF. CDR3 bases: TGTGCCAGCAGCTTAGATCCCCGGACAGCCTATAATTCACCCCTCCACTTT.

This clonotype was seen a handful of times. This rearrangement joins TRBV4-3 to TRBJ2-1; maybe TRBD1 (5 bases). CDR3 length: 15 residues. Per germline, CDR1 LGHNA and CDR2 YSLEER. Trimming stripped 1 base from V and 2 bases from J, with 9 bases between. This CDR3 is CASSQVLGAYNEQFF. The CDR3 region has the DNA TGCGCCAGCAGCCAAGTTCTAGGGGCCTACAATGAGCAGTTCTTC.

This clonotype was picked up a small number of times. The chain couples TRBV10-2 to TRBJ2-1; D possibly corresponds to TRBD1 (6 bases). Looked up from germline, CDR1 is WSHSY and CDR2 is SAAADI. V lost 10 bases, J lost 6 bases, and 16 bases lay in between. The CDR3 runs 13 residues. DNA for the CDR3: TGCGCCACCGCCTACGACAGGTTCAATGAGCAGTTCTTC. The encoded protein is CATAYDRFNEQFF.

This clonotype has ten or more counts. The CDR3 loop is CACEPRDRREKLFF. As DNA, the CDR3 is TGTGCCTGTGAGCCCCGGGACAGGAGGGAAAAACTGTTTTTT. V usage is TRBV30 and J usage is TRBJ1-4; TRBD1 matches at 8 bases. V shed 6 bases and J 8 bases; nucleotides not matched to a gene: 11. Per the germline V gene, CDR1 is GTSNPN and CDR2 is SVGIG (reference sequence). The CDR3 sequence is 14 residues long. The variable domain in full, completed from reference TRBV30 and TRBJ1-4, reads SQTIHQWPATLVQPVGSPLSLECTVEGTSNPNLYWYRQAAGRGLQLLFYSVGIGQISSEVPQNLSASRPQDRQFILSSKKLLLSDSGFYLCACEPRDRREKLFFGSGTQLSVL.

There are a few counts of this clonotype. This CDR3 is CASSHNVDTQYF. CDR3 coding DNA: TGCGCCAGCAGCCACAATGTAGATACGCAGTATTTT. V usage is TRBV4-1 and J usage is TRBJ2-3; D remains unclear. Germline V gives CDR1 MGHRA, CDR2 YSYEKL. V was cut by 3 bases and J by 5 bases, with 6 bases left in between. This CDR3 region has 12 residues.

There are many counts of this clonotype. The chain has TRBV27 and TRBJ2-3; D ambiguous. This CDR3 region has 15 residues. Germline CDR1 reads MNHEY; CDR2 reads SMNVEV (reference sequence). The V end lost 6 bases, the J end lost 3 bases, and 16 bases lay between the germline ends. This CDR3 is CASSPERLGTDTQYF. CDR3 coding DNA: TGTGCCAGCAGCCCCGAACGTTTGGGAACAGATACGCAGTATTTT.

V is TRBV7-9 and J is TRBJ2-1, with D maybe TRBD1 (6 bases). The CDR3 is made up of 12 amino acids. The V end lost 6 bases, the J end lost 5 bases, and 8 bases lay between the germline ends. Germline values: CDR1 SEHNR, CDR2 FQNEAQ (reference sequence). The CDR3 DNA reads as TGTGCCAGCAGACGACAGGACAATGAGCAGTTCTTC. It specifies CASRRQDNEQFF.

This clonotype was seen many times. J is TRBJ2-5 and V is TRBV28; TRBD1 might be the D (6 bases). The length of the CDR3 is 13 residues. Per germline, CDR1 MDHEN and CDR2 SYDVKM. V gave up 5 bases and J gave up 5 bases, with 12 bases separating them. The CDR3 nucleotides read TGTGCCAGCAGTAGGGTTGGGGGCGAGACCCAGTACTTC. As protein: CASSRVGGETQYF.

The table lists this clonotype with a count of one. Just one base apart from a much larger clone, this may be a read error. V gene TRBV6-1 combines with J gene TRBJ2-1; the D is unclear. Per germline, CDR1 MNHNS and CDR2 SASEGT. The germline V and J ends were trimmed by 2 bases and 10 bases, with 9 bases remaining between them. There are 12 residues in the CDR3. The CDR3: CASSELRDEQFF. CDR3 nucleotide sequence: TGTGCCAGCAGTGAACTCAGAGACGAGCAGTTCTTC.

This chain joins TRBV7-2 and TRBJ2-1; maybe TRBD1 (6 bases). CDR1 is SGHTA, CDR2 FQGNSA, per germline. The V end lost 5 bases, the J end lost 8 bases, and 13 bases lay between the germline ends. CDR3 length: 13 residues. CDR3 sequence reads: CASSKQAGDEQFF. CDR3 in DNA: TGTGCCAGCAGCAAGCAAGCAGGGGATGAGCAGTTCTTC.

This clonotype was seen a few times. The junction differs from germline at one of its ends, possibly a read error. CDR3 amino acids: CASSVDRGSAFF. CDR3 DNA: TGTGCCAGTAGTGTAGACAGGGGATCGGCTTTCTTT. The J gene is TRBJ1-1, the V gene TRBV19; TRBD1 matches at 8 bases. Germline loops: CDR1 LNHDA, CDR2 SQIVND (reference sequence). The CDR3 contains 12 residues.

This clonotype has at least ten counts. The rearrangement uses TRBV28 and TRBJ1-3, with 8 nucleotides matching TRBD1. This CDR3 spans 13 amino acids. The V gene's germline CDR1 is MDHEN and CDR2 SYDVKM. V dropped 9 bases and J dropped 5; count of bases not matched to a gene: 6. This CDR3 reads CASRQGLRNTIYF. The CDR3 DNA reads as TGTGCCAGTCGACAGGGGTTGAGAAACACCATATATTTT.

This clonotype was seen more than once but under ten times. V usage is TRBV28 and J usage is TRBJ2-5; 10 nucleotides line up with TRBD2. Trimming cost V 2 bases and J 13 bases; bases outside gene matches: 4. This CDR3 comprises 12 residues. Germline CDR1 reads MDHEN; CDR2 reads SYDVKM. Here the CDR3 DNA reads TGTGCCAGCAGTTTACTAGCGGGAGTTTGGTACTTC. This codes for CASSLLAGVWYF.

This clonotype has a count of ten or more. The rearrangement uses TRBV28 and TRBJ1-5; possibly TRBD1 for D (6 bases). The ends were cut back, 6 bases at V and 5 bases at J, with 14 bases in the middle. Germline lookup yields CDR1 MDHEN and CDR2 SYDVKM. The CDR3 is 14 amino acids. This chain's CDR3 is CASSKRGNDQPQHF. The CDR3 bases are TGTGCCAGCAGCAAGAGGGGGAATGATCAGCCCCAGCATTTT. Drawing the rest from reference TRBV28 and TRBJ1-5, the complete variable domain is DVKVTQSSRYLVKRTGEKVFLECVQDMDHENMFWYRQDPGLGLRLIYFSYDVKMKEKGDIPEGYSVSREKKERFSLILESASTNQTSMYLCASSKRGNDQPQHFGDGTRLSIL.

This clonotype has a handful of counts. The genes are TRBV7-2 and TRBJ1-1; unclear D gene. The length of the CDR3 is 14 residues. V was clipped by 5 bases and J by 11 bases, with 21 bases between them. Germline V gives CDR1 SGHTA, CDR2 FQGNSA. The CDR3 bases are TGTGCCAGCAGCCCTAATGGGCCGTCGATAGTGGCTTTCTTT. This gives the protein CASSPNGPSIVAFF.

J is TRBJ2-5 and V is TRBV20-1; a weak D match, TRBD1 (5 bases). The CDR3 covers 12 residues. V was clipped by 6 bases and J by 5 bases, with 13 bases between them. The germline V gene encodes CDR1 DFQATT and CDR2 SNEGSKA (reference sequence). DNA of the CDR3: TGCAGTGCCCCTGGGGCGGTGGAGACCCAGTACTTC. This gives the protein CSAPGAVETQYF.

This clonotype was counted many times. The rearrangement joins TRBV2 to TRBJ2-4; D uncertain. Trimming took 5 bases from V and 1 from J, leaving 9 bases between them. CDR3 size: 14 residues. Germline lookup yields CDR1 SNHLY and CDR2 FYNNEI. In nucleotides, the CDR3 is TGTGCCAGCAGTCCCCGTTCCGCCAAAAACATTCAGTACTTC. This translates into CASSPRSAKNIQYF.

This clonotype has a handful of counts. The V call is TRBV2, the J call TRBJ1-5; D not certain. Trimming cost V 8 bases and J 2 bases, with 10 bases left between them. Germline values: CDR1 SNHLY, CDR2 FYNNEI. This CDR3 is 13 amino acids long. The CDR3 DNA sequence: TGTGCCAGCTTTACGGACCGCAATCAGCCCCAGCATTTT. Residues: CASFTDRNQPQHF. The full variable domain, completed using reference TRBV2 and TRBJ1-5, is EPEVTQTPSHQVTQMGQEVILRCVPISNHLYFYWYRQILGQKVEFLVSFYNNEISEKSEIFDDQFSVERPDGSNFTLKIRSTKLEDSAMYFCASFTDRNQPQHFGDGTRLSIL.

At least ten counts were recorded for this clonotype. The chain links TRBV5-1 to TRBJ2-7, with a possible D match to TRBD2 (6 bases). Germline V gene sequence: CDR1 SGHRS, CDR2 YFSETQ. Trimming removed 6 bases from V and 5 bases from J, with 15 bases in between. The CDR3 has 13 residues. The CDR3 spells CASKLAGSDEQYF. The CDR3 DNA follows: TGCGCCAGCAAATTGGCGGGGAGTGACGAGCAGTACTTC.

This rearrangement joins TRBV27 to TRBJ1-2; TRBD1 aligns across 7 bases. Germline CDR1 and CDR2: MNHEY and SMNVEV (reference sequence). This CDR3 is 16 amino acids long. J gave up 3 bases and V 5 bases, and 12 bases lay outside the gene matches. In DNA form, the CDR3 reads TGTGCCAGCAGTCTCCTCGGACAGGTTCGAGACTATGGCTACACCTTC. Amino acids: CASSLLGQVRDYGYTF.

This clonotype showed up just a few times. This chain links TRBV14 with TRBJ2-5, with 7 bases fitting TRBD1. With 0 bases clipped from V and 3 bases from J, the junction kept 10 bases outside the gene matches. This CDR3 is 17 amino acids long. Germline V gene sequence: CDR1 SGHDN, CDR2 FVKESK. CDR3 DNA sequence: TGTGCCAGCAGCCAAGATCCCTACAGGGGAGACAAAGAGACCCAGTACTTC. Protein product: CASSQDPYRGDKETQYF.

This chain joins TRBV28 and TRBJ2-2; no definite D call. In germline, CDR1 is MDHEN, CDR2 SYDVKM. V shed 8 bases and J shed 4 bases, with 8 bases lying between them. The CDR3 is 12 amino acids. CDR3 amino acids: CASEFGTGELFF. The CDR3 nucleotides are TGTGCCAGCGAGTTCGGCACCGGGGAGCTGTTTTTT. Together with reference TRBV28 and TRBJ2-2, the CDR3 gives the full variable domain: DVKVTQSSRYLVKRTGEKVFLECVQDMDHENMFWYRQDPGLGLRLIYFSYDVKMKEKGDIPEGYSVSREKKERFSLILESASTNQTSMYLCASEFGTGELFFGEGSRLTVL.

This clonotype was counted many times. The chain recombines TRBV2 with TRBJ2-7, with D perhaps TRBD2 (6 bases). Germline V gene lookup returns CDR1 SNHLY and CDR2 FYNNEI. V lost 9 bases to trimming and J lost 3 bases, with 15 bases between them. The CDR3 has 13 residues. The CDR3 bases are TGTGCCAGTAGACCGGGAGAACTCTACGAGCAGTACTTC. This gives the protein CASRPGELYEQYF.

This rearrangement joins TRBV19 to TRBJ2-7; possibly TRBD1 for D (5 bases). TRBJ2-1 matches the DNA end more closely, so the J call is doubtful. Per the germline V gene, CDR1 is LNHDA and CDR2 is SQIVND (reference sequence). The CDR3 is 15 residues long. CDR3 sequence (DNA): TGTGCCAGTAGTGCCTTCCCAGGGCGTGCGTACGAGCAGTTCTTC. This translates into CASSAFPGRAYEQFF.

This clonotype was observed a handful of times. The chain combines TRBV5-6 with TRBJ1-4; 10 positions agree with TRBD1. Trimming took 4 bases from V and 7 from J; bases not matched to a gene: 7. Germline V CDR1 and CDR2: SGHDT, YYEEEE. CDR3 length: 15 residues. CDR3 coding DNA: TGTGCCAGCAGCCGACAGGGGGCCGAGGGTGAAAAACTGTTTTTT. Residues: CASSRQGAEGEKLFF.

The sample holds many counts of this clonotype. One end of the junction does not line up with germline, which may come from a read error. This chain joins TRBV5-1 and TRBJ2-5; D is uncertain. In germline, CDR1 is SGHRS, CDR2 YFSETQ. CDR3 length: 13 residues. The CDR3 spells CASSLKGQETQYF. CDR3 nucleotides: TGTGCCAGCAGCTTGAAGGGCCAAGAGACCCAGTACTTC. The whole variable domain, remainder taken from reference TRBV5-1 and TRBJ2-5, is KAGVTQTPRYLIKTRGQQVTLSCSPISGHRSVSWYQQTPGQGLQFLFEYFSETQRNKGNFPGRFSGRQFSNSRSEMNVSTLELGDSALYLCASSLKGQETQYFGPGTRLLVL.

The rearrangement links TRBV5-8 to TRBJ1-5, with 9 nucleotides matching TRBD1. CDR1 and CDR2 from the germline V gene are SGHTS and YDEGEE. V lost 5 bases and J lost 4; bases outside the gene matches: 4. This CDR3 comprises 14 residues. In DNA, the CDR3 is TGTGCCAGCAGGAGACAGGGGGTAAATCAGCCCCAGCATTTT. Residues: CASRRQGVNQPQHF.